The 27 T cell receptor beta chains given below trace back to one sample, sequenced in a study of high-grade serous ovarian cancer treatment subgroups. Tumor samples were obtained before definitive surgery or chemotherapy. The protocol was immunoSEQ multiplex PCR, while the TCRdb copy is restricted to in-frame clones and leaves out a portion. The sample contains about 10,000 clones, around 68% of which appear only once. The sequenced sample was tumor tissue. Receptor source: a human donor with high-grade serous ovarian cancer.

The rearrangement uses TRBV5-5 and TRBJ2-1; D is unclear. The CDR3 is 11 amino acids. Per the germline V gene, CDR1 is SGHKS and CDR2 is YYEKEE (reference sequence). The V and J ends lost 2 bases and 7 bases respectively, with 4 bases between them. DNA of the CDR3: TGTGCCAGCAGCTTCCTTAATGAGCAGTTCTTC. It is translated as CASSFLNEQFF.

The J gene is TRBJ2-1, the V gene TRBV4-3, with a weak D call TRBD2 (6 bases). The CDR3 runs 17 residues. Germline-derived CDR1 and CDR2 are LGHNA and YSLEER. The V and J ends lost 3 bases and 0 bases respectively, with 15 bases between them. For the CDR3, the DNA is TGCGCCAGCAGCCACCCCATTAGCGGTAGCTCCTACAATGAGCAGTTCTTC. Its translation: CASSHPISGSSYNEQFF.

This clone has just a few counts. J is TRBJ2-1 and V is TRBV28; D is perhaps TRBD1 (5 bases). Germline CDR1 reads MDHEN; CDR2 reads SYDVKM. The CDR3 totals 15 residues. The germline V and J ends were trimmed by 1 base and 8 bases, with 15 bases remaining between them. Here the CDR3 DNA reads TGTGCCAGCAGTTTATCCTTTGGGGCCTTGGATGAGCAGTTCTTC. Protein product: CASSLSFGALDEQFF. Drawing the rest from reference TRBV28 and TRBJ2-1, the complete variable domain is DVKVTQSSRYLVKRTGEKVFLECVQDMDHENMFWYRQDPGLGLRLIYFSYDVKMKEKGDIPEGYSVSREKKERFSLILESASTNQTSMYLCASSLSFGALDEQFFGPGTRLTVL.

The J gene is TRBJ2-7, the V gene TRBV6-1, with D tentatively TRBD1 (6 bases). V was trimmed by 6 bases and J by 0 bases, leaving 12 bases between them. The CDR3 loop spans 14 amino acids. Germline V CDR1 and CDR2: MNHNS, SASEGT. The CDR3 here is CASSRTVSSYEQYF. CDR3 nucleotide sequence: TGTGCCAGCAGCAGGACAGTGAGCTCCTACGAGCAGTACTTC.

This clone was detected only a few times. V gene TRBV29-1 combines with J gene TRBJ2-2; D may match TRBD1 or TRBD2 (5 bases each). CDR1 is SQVTM, CDR2 ANQGSEA, per germline. Trimming took 7 bases from V and 0 from J, leaving 12 bases between them. This CDR3 is built from 14 residues. The CDR3 is CSARDGPNTGELFF. The CDR3 bases are TGCAGCGCCAGGGACGGGCCGAACACCGGGGAGCTGTTTTTT.

In this sample, this clone turned up a few times. The genes are TRBV14 and TRBJ1-2; D remains ambiguous. This CDR3 comprises 12 residues. With 0 bases removed from V and 11 bases from J, the gap between germline ends came to 10 bases. The germline V gene has CDR1 SGHDN and CDR2 FVKESK. The CDR3 sequence: CASSQDPTVYTF. CDR3 in DNA: TGTGCCAGCAGCCAAGATCCCACAGTTTACACCTTC.

This clone was seen only a few times. J is TRBJ1-5 and V is TRBV7-2; D remains ambiguous. Germline loops: CDR1 SGHTA, CDR2 FQGNSA. Trimming left V 2 bases short and J 4 bases short, with 6 bases between. The CDR3 contains 13 residues. CDR3 in amino acids: CASSLRGNQPQHF. DNA of the CDR3: TGTGCCAGCAGCTTACGAGGGAATCAGCCCCAGCATTTT.

This clone was found a few times. The chain combines TRBV7-9 with TRBJ1-5, with a weak D call TRBD1 (6 bases). Germline V CDR1 and CDR2: SEHNR, FQNEAQ (reference sequence). Deletions cut 3 bases from V and 2 bases from J, with 14 bases between. There are 16 residues in the CDR3. CDR3: CASSLKGDWGNQPQHF. DNA for the CDR3: TGTGCCAGCAGCTTGAAGGGGGACTGGGGCAATCAGCCCCAGCATTTT.

This clone was picked up a small number of times. The V and J genes are TRBV30 and TRBJ1-5; TRBD1 is a possible D gene (5 bases). The CDR3 is made up of 16 amino acids. Germline V gene data show CDR1 as GTSNPN and CDR2 as SVGIG (reference sequence). Trimming shortened V by 3 bases and J by 0 bases, and 15 bases separated the two germline ends. DNA of the CDR3: TGTGCCTGGAGGGCGGGGGGAAGGGGTAGCAATCAGCCCCAGCATTTT. Protein product: CAWRAGGRGSNQPQHF.

The CDR3 nucleotides read TGTGCCAGTCGTTTGGGAAGTGCGGATACGCAGTATTTT. Its protein is CASRLGSADTQYF. This chain connects TRBV19 to TRBJ2-3; no firm D call. V was clipped by 8 bases and J by 6 bases, with 15 bases between them. In germline, CDR1 is LNHDA, CDR2 SQIVND (reference sequence). This CDR3 is 13 amino acids long.

The rearrangement uses TRBV6-1 and TRBJ1-2, with D unclear. The CDR3 runs to 14 residues. Trimming left V 4 bases short and J 0 bases short, with 9 bases between. Germline values: CDR1 MNHNS, CDR2 SASEGT. The CDR3 is CASSVQTANYGYTF. CDR3 sequence (DNA): TGTGCCAGCAGTGTACAGACCGCTAACTATGGCTACACCTTC.

V and J are TRBV11-2 and TRBJ2-7; unclear D gene. V was pared by 5 bases and J by 2 bases, with 19 bases between. The CDR3 covers 16 residues. Germline V gene sequence: CDR1 SGHAT, CDR2 FQNNGV. DNA for the CDR3: TGTGCCAGCAGCCCCAGCCACAGTTGGATTGCCTACGAGCAGTACTTC. This translates into CASSPSHSWIAYEQYF.

The sample holds a few counts of this clone. The genes are TRBV30 and TRBJ2-7; D is unclear. The CDR3 has 11 amino acids. CDR1 and CDR2 (germline): GTSNPN, SVGIG (reference sequence). V lost 5 bases and J lost 0, with 5 bases in between. DNA of the CDR3: TGTGCCTGGTCCAGCTCCTACGAGCAGTACTTC. Protein product: CAWSSSYEQYF.

J is TRBJ1-1 and V is TRBV7-9; D call uncertain. The length of the CDR3 is 13 residues. Germline CDR1 SEHNR, CDR2 FQNEAQ (reference sequence). V lost 4 bases, J lost 4 bases, and 10 bases lay in between. The CDR3: CASSSDLGTEAFF. CDR3 in DNA: TGTGCCAGCAGCTCAGACCTCGGCACTGAAGCTTTCTTT. The whole variable domain, filled in from reference TRBV7-9 and TRBJ1-1, reads DTGVSQNPRHKITKRGQNVTFRCDPISEHNRLYWYRQTLGQGPEFLTYFQNEAQLEKSRLLSDRFSAERPKGSFSTLEIQRTEQGDSAMYLCASSSDLGTEAFFGQGTRLTVV.

The chain carries TRBV28 and TRBJ1-5; D is perhaps TRBD1 (6 bases). There are 14 residues in the CDR3. Germline-derived CDR1 and CDR2 are MDHEN and SYDVKM. Between the trimmed V and J ends, which lost 7 bases and 1 base, there was a span of 11 bases. CDR3 protein: CASKSGGSNQPQHF. CDR3 nucleotides: TGTGCCAGCAAGTCGGGGGGCAGCAATCAGCCCCAGCATTTT.

The V call is TRBV4-2, the J call TRBJ2-7; D may be TRBD2 (5 bases). The germline gives CDR1 LGHNA, CDR2 YNFKEQ. V lost 2 bases to trimming and J lost 5 bases, with 7 bases between them. CDR3 length: 12 amino acids. CDR3 in amino acids: CASSQYGDEQYF. For the CDR3, the DNA is TGTGCCAGCAGCCAATACGGGGACGAGCAGTACTTC.

The chain has TRBV11-2 and TRBJ2-7, with a tentative D call TRBD2 (5 bases). This CDR3 is 13 amino acids long. The V and J ends lost 3 bases and 7 bases respectively, with 13 bases between them. Looked up from germline, CDR1 is SGHAT and CDR2 is FQNNGV. CDR3 protein: CASSLGGLGEQYF. DNA of the CDR3: TGTGCCAGCAGCTTGGGCGGGCTGGGGGAGCAGTACTTC.

The rearrangement joins TRBV6-5 to TRBJ2-5, with D possibly matching TRBD1 (5 bases). This CDR3 spans 14 amino acids. The V gene lost 2 bases and the J gene lost 2 bases, with 9 bases spanning the gap. Germline CDR1 reads MNHEY; CDR2 reads SVGAGI. In DNA, the CDR3 is TGTGCCAGCAGTTACGAAACAGGACAAGAGACCCAGTACTTC. This codes for CASSYETGQETQYF.

The table lists this clone with a few counts. The V and J genes are TRBV6-5 and TRBJ1-2, with a weak D call TRBD1 (5 bases). Trimming shortened V by 0 bases and J by 3 bases, and 11 bases separated the two germline ends. The CDR3 covers 15 residues. Germline lookup yields CDR1 MNHEY and CDR2 SVGAGI. CDR3 DNA sequence: TGTGCCAGCAGTTACTCGTGGGGGTGGGACTATGGCTACACCTTC. Translation gives CASSYSWGWDYGYTF.

This clone has just a few counts. The CDR3 sequence: CASSLVGQLKTNIQYF. CDR3 in DNA: TGTGCCAGCAGCTTAGTGGGTCAATTGAAAACAAACATTCAGTACTTC. The V gene is TRBV7-2, the J gene TRBJ2-4; D unresolved. This CDR3 has 16 residues. Germline V CDR1 and CDR2: SGHTA, FQGNSA. V gave up 1 base and J gave up 6 bases, with 16 bases separating them.

The rearrangement joins TRBV7-9 to TRBJ1-2, with 8 bases identical to TRBD1. Trimming at V came to 1 base and at J to 4 bases, leaving 2 bases not matched to a gene. This CDR3 has 14 residues. The germline gives CDR1 SEHNR, CDR2 FQNEAQ (reference sequence). CDR3 region: CASSLGTGSYGYTF. Written as DNA, the CDR3 is TGTGCCAGCAGCTTAGGGACAGGGTCCTATGGCTACACCTTC.

The chain joins TRBV7-2 to TRBJ2-7; 8 bases line up with TRBD2. The germline V gene has CDR1 SGHTA and CDR2 FQGNSA. Trimming removed 9 bases from V and 3 bases from J; junction bases left unmatched: 7. This CDR3 contains 13 residues. For the CDR3, the DNA is TGTGCCAGTCGAGCGGGAGAGATCTACGAGCAGTACTTC. Protein product: CASRAGEIYEQYF.

V gene TRBV27 combines with J gene TRBJ2-1; possible D gene TRBD2, 5 bases. Germline V gene sequence: CDR1 MNHEY, CDR2 SMNVEV (reference sequence). Trimming cost V 5 bases and J 6 bases, with 11 bases left between them. This CDR3 has 13 residues. This CDR3 is CASSLSLANEQFF. The CDR3 DNA reads TGTGCCAGCAGTCTCTCCCTAGCCAATGAGCAGTTCTTC.

V and J are TRBV4-3 and TRBJ2-1; D not certain. V was clipped by 6 bases and J by 10 bases, with 13 bases between them. This CDR3 has 12 amino acids. CDR1 LGHNA and CDR2 YSLEER come from the germline V gene. CDR3 coding DNA: TGCGCCAGCAGTCACCTGCTAGGCGAGCAGTTCTTC. Amino acid sequence: CASSHLLGEQFF.

This chain connects TRBV7-6 to TRBJ2-1; TRBD2 matches at 10 bases. V trimming: 1 base; J trimming: 0 bases; junction bases outside the gene matches: 9. The germline CDR1 and CDR2 sequences are SGHVS and FNYEAQ. This CDR3 region has 19 residues. The CDR3 sequence is CASSLGSSGSPSSYNEQFF. The CDR3 coding sequence is TGTGCCAGCAGCTTAGGTTCTAGCGGGAGCCCTAGCTCCTACAATGAGCAGTTCTTC.

As regards this clone: At one end the junction does not follow the germline gene, possibly because of a read error. The chain carries TRBV5-4 and TRBJ2-2, with TRBD1 matching over 8 bases. This CDR3 contains 13 residues. Germline loops: CDR1 SGHNT, CDR2 YYREEE (reference sequence). The CDR3 region has the DNA TGCGCCAGCAGTTCGACAGGGGCCGGGGAGCTGTTTTTT. It specifies CASSSTGAGELFF.

This clone is a singleton in its sample. The chain employs TRBV6-5 and TRBJ2-3; a weak D match, TRBD2 (6 bases). This CDR3 comprises 16 residues. The V end was cut by 2 bases, the J end by 0 bases, with 12 bases between. The germline gives CDR1 MNHEY, CDR2 SVGAGI. The CDR3 bases are TGTGCCAGCAGTTACGGTTTAAGCGGGAGCACAGATACGCAGTATTTT. This encodes CASSYGLSGSTDTQYF.